This T cell receptor beta chain was captured in a study of T cell responses to AZD1222 COVID-19 vaccine. The CDR3 is made up of 12 amino acids. Per germline, CDR1 MGHRA and CDR2 YSYEKL. V was clipped by 3 bases and J by 4 bases, with 4 bases between them. General study points: Sampling that yielded the repertoires occurred only after the peak T cell response. Spike was spanned by vaccine-associated CD4 TCRs, which were dominant at 160-218 and 743-854. Variant regions that are unmutated are reportedly the target of nearly half of spike-specific TCRs.

Pooling was applied to second doses at about 4 or about 12 weeks. This table comes from immunoSEQ multiplex PCR, and its TCRdb copy is limited to in-frame clones, with some not included. Of roughly 80,000 clones listed, less than 95% are singletons. This clone was found once. What it binds is not known. Sequencing was performed on peripheral blood, taken 28 days after the second AZD1222 dose. V usage is TRBV4-1 and J usage is TRBJ1-3, with D unresolved. The clonotype comes from an adult who received the AZD1222 COVID-19 vaccine. The chain's CDR3 is CASSQTGNTIYF. CDR3 sequence (DNA): TGCGCCAGCAGCCAGACCGGAAACACCATATATTTT.